This entry concerns a single T cell receptor beta chain. Its antigen is not identified. In preparing the TRB cDNA libraries, 5' RACE with UMI labels was used. For each CDR3 protein, TCRdb gives one entry from its re-call of the 5' RACE reads, without DNA. The data show around 60,000 distinct CDR3 sequences, and the top ten clones hold approximately 0.8%. The record originates from a study of CXCR3-negative and CXCR3-positive naive CD8 T cells. CDR3 length equals 13 residues. In germline, CDR1 is SQVTM, CDR2 ANQGSEA. The study's findings and limits: Diversity proved comparably high across both naive subsets and much lower in memory CD8+ cells. Greater hydrophobicity was found in TRB CDR3s of CXCR3-positive naive cells than of CXCR3-negative naive cells.

Specimen: naive CXCR3+ CD8+ T cells from blood. Noted subset: CD45RO-CCR7+CD27+CD95- naive CD8+ T cells expressing CXCR3 (TNR3+). This TCR came from a human donor in good health. Some clones in this sample may be carry-over from other donors' samples. The chain combines TRBV29-1 with TRBJ1-3; TCRdb selects TRBD1, and the lack of DNA leaves this call unchecked. This chain's CDR3 is CSAGTGTIDTIYF. Full variable domain (missing parts from reference TRBV29-1 and TRBJ1-3): SAVISQKPSRDICQRGTSLTIQCQVDSQVTMMFWYRQQPGQSLTLIATANQGSEATYESGFVIDKFPISRPNLTFSTLTVSNMSPEDSSIYLCSAGTGTIDTIYFGEGSWLTVV.